These 2 T cell receptor beta chains originate from one sample sequenced in a study of blood T cell repertoires in COVID-19. Some clones are missing from TCRdb's copy, which holds only in-frame ones; the method was immunoSEQ multiplex PCR. This sample yields some 200,000 clones, of which around 84% are seen a single time; approximately 10% belongs to the top ten. The specimen sequenced was peripheral blood. All receptors come from a man aged 50 or older with active or convalescent COVID-19.

In the case of this clone: Other nucleotide sequences from this sample produce the same CDR3. This chain links TRBV5-1 with TRBJ2-3; 10 nucleotides line up with TRBD1. Trimming at V came to 2 bases and at J to 4 bases, leaving 1 base not matched to a gene. This CDR3 spans 14 amino acids. Germline V CDR1 and CDR2: SGHRS, YFSETQ. Here the CDR3 DNA reads TGCGCCAGCAGCTTAGGACAGGGGGCAGATACGCAGTATTTT. Translating it yields CASSLGQGADTQYF.

The CDR3 is CASRSTGIGNQPQHF. The CDR3 DNA is TGTGCCAGCAGATCGACAGGGATTGGGAATCAGCCCCAGCATTTT. The J gene is TRBJ1-5, the V gene TRBV6-5; 7 bases fit TRBD1. The CDR3 is 15 residues long. CDR1 is MNHEY and CDR2 is SVGAGI in the germline V gene. Trimming removed 6 bases from V and 4 bases from J; junction bases left unmatched: 9.